This paragraph reports one TCR beta chain. This clonotype was picked up a small number of times. This clone's antigen is unknown. Base qualities were left out, and no much larger clone turns up one base away. The sequencing machine was an Illumina NovaSeq 6000. TCRalpha and TCRbeta cDNA libraries were built by 5'RACE with constant-segment primers, adding sample barcodes and unique molecular identifiers. RNA was extracted from every sample with Trizol reagent. The libraries were amplified in two PCR steps, and the second step added a second sample barcode and Illumina TruSeq adapters. Sequencing of the libraries was done on an Illumina NovaSeq, producing 2 x 150 bp paired-end reads. Per the source publication's procedure: The reads were demultiplexed and collapsed into UMI-guided consensus sequences using migec v1.2.7. Using mixcr v2.1.11, the UMI consensuses were aligned to TRA and TRB V and J templates and assembled into clonotypes. Clonotypes were classified as expanded or contracted when called significant by both edgeR and NoisET, with noise models trained on biological replicates. edgeR calls used a false discovery rate-adjusted p below 0.01 and a log2 fold-change threshold of 1. As an exploratory analysis of dynamics, max-normalized trajectories of the 1000 most abundant clonotypes were examined by PCA with hierarchical clustering. Separately sequenced CD4+ and CD8+ repertoires were used to assign a CD4 or CD8 phenotype to each responding clone. Using fastp trimming at Q25 and MiXCR clonotype assembly, TCRdb reanalyzed the public sequencing data and kept in-frame beta chains. Every CDR3 protein is listed once, alongside the most common genes and DNA of its rows. The V and J calls were not made by the authors but by TCRdb's processing. A total of fewer than 650,000 distinct CDR3 sequences appear in this sample, about 20% of them only once. Under 8.5% of the sample is taken by the ten largest.

These data are taken from a study of T-cell memory formation after mild COVID-19 (dated by TCRdb to the early 2020s). For the study in its entirety: Most TCR sequence clusters were specific to one of the two donors. Two young, previously healthy adult volunteers made up the cohort, one male and one female. Longitudinal TCRalpha and TCRbeta repertoire sequencing tracked T-cell clones expanding and contracting after mild COVID-19 in a couple of donors.

Trimming at the junction amounts to 4 bases on V and 1 base on J, and the germline ends lie 14 bases apart. The CDR3 covers 15 residues, taking in both the cysteine and the phenylalanine. The DNA shown is the 45-base CDR3, in frame from base 1. In the germline V gene, CDR1 corresponds to SGHRS and CDR2 to YFSETQ. Ficoll-Paque density gradient centrifugation was used to isolate PBMCs. What the research found in general, with its limitations: Some responding clones were detected in pre-infection memory, suggesting pre-existing cross-reactive memory T cells joined the SARS-CoV-2 response. Clones that contracted from day 15 to 85 showed balanced CD4/CD8 phenotypes, whereas a second wave of clones that expanded from day 15 to 37 leaned towards CD4+. Contracting CD4+ clones appeared mostly in the CM and EM memory subsets, whereas CD8+ clones were enriched in EMRA. Only two mild cases were covered in the study, and larger cohorts including severe cases with pre-infection samples were considered necessary. SARS-CoV-2 specificity of the second-wave clones peaking on day 37 was not confirmed.

This chain joins TRBV5-1 to TRBJ1-1; the D gene is not confidently resolved. The TCR originated in an adult woman who had mild COVID-19 (a few samples of this study predate the infection). The sample titles of this study are shuffled in the database, so cell type and time point are left out; the donor was told from shared clones. The sequenced sample consisted of PBMCs or a T cell subset sorted from them (not recorded which). Read as DNA, the sequence is TGCGCCAGCAGCGTAAACGGAGGGCCGAACACTGAAGCTTTCTTT. This gives the protein CASSVNGGPNTEAFF.